The present T cell receptor beta chain was sequenced within a study of shared clonotypes between healthy human individuals. Overall study context: Three plates were used per donor for CD4 naive, three for CD4 memory, two for CD8 naive and one for CD8 memory. Findings of the study overall: The study found about 5% of naive CD4 clonotypes shared across a handful of donors.

The V and J ends lost 0 bases and 0 bases respectively, with 10 bases between them. The CDR3 has 15 amino acids. Per the germline V gene, CDR1 is SGHNT and CDR2 is YYREEE (reference sequence). Remarks on this clone: Its antigen is currently unknown.

The data were produced by immunoSEQ multiplex PCR, yet TCRdb's version contains in-frame clones alone and is incomplete. The sample holds roughly 500,000 clones; roughly 95% are singletons and the top ten take 0.06%. This clonotype was obtained from a woman younger than 45 in good health. J is TRBJ2-7 and V is TRBV5-4; D is possibly TRBD2 (5 bases). The source material was naive CD4+ T cells sorted from blood. Subset denoted: CD45RA+ positively selected. CDR3 in amino acids: CASSLDGGFSYEQYF. The CDR3 DNA is TGTGCCAGCAGCTTGGACGGAGGTTTCTCCTACGAGCAGTACTTC.